The present TCR beta chain was sequenced within a study of T cells in Graves' hyperthyroidism and ophthalmopathy. Overall study context: Once the initial diagnosis was made, peripheral blood was obtained before any treatment. General study points: Blood shared most expanded thyroid clonotypes above 0.001.

A word on this clonotype: The target antigen is unknown.

Subjects aged 18 to 65 presented with newly diagnosed hyperthyroidism of less than 2 months' duration. CDR1 SGHKS and CDR2 YYEKEE come from the germline V gene (reference sequence). This CDR3 has 15 residues. The ends lost 3 bases at V and 7 bases at J; junction bases unmatched: 9. Amplification yielded TCR beta CDR3 regions, with RNA transcripts as the source. HTBI primers were used for first-round RT-PCR of the TCR CDR3. TCRdb itself ran the multiplex PCR reads through MiXCR, one entry per CDR3 protein. The sample consists of hundreds of thousands of distinct CDR3 sequences, under 20% of them appearing once.

The receptor's source is a woman in her 30s with Graves' hyperthyroidism. The V and J genes are TRBV5-5 and TRBJ2-1, with TRBD2 matching 8 bases. Sequencing was performed on blood. In DNA, the CDR3 is TGTGCCAGCAGCTCCACCGGGACTAGTCGAAATGAGCAGTTCTTC. Its protein is CASSSTGTSRNEQFF.